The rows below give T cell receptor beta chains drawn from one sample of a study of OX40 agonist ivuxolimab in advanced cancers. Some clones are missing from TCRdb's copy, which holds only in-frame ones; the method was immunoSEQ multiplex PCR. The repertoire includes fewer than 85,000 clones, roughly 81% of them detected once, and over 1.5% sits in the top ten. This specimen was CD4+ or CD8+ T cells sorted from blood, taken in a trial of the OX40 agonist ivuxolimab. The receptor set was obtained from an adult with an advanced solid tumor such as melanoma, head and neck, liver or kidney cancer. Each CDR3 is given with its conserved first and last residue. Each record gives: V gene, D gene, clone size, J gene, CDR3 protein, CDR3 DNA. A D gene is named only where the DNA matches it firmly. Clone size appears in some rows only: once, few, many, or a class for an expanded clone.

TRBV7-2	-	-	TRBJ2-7	CASSLVSGPAYEQYF	TGTGCCAGCAGCTTAGTTTCCGGGCCAGCCTACGAGCAGTACTTC
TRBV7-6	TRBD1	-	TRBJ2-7	CASRRTGDYEQYF	TGTGCCAGCAGGCGAACAGGGGACTACGAGCAGTACTTC
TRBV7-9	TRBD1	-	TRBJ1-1	CASSKIDRVGAEAFF	TGTGCCAGCAGCAAGATTGACAGGGTTGGGGCTGAAGCTTTCTTT
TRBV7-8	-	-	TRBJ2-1	CASSLPGVGGYNEQFF	TGTGCCAGCAGCTTACCAGGGGTCGGGGGATACAATGAGCAGTTCTTC
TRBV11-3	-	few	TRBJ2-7	CASSLLQTYEQYF	TGTGCCAGCAGCCTCCTACAGACCTACGAGCAGTACTTC
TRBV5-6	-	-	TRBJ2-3	CASSALRGSGGDTQYF	TGTGCCAGCAGCGCCCTCCGAGGGAGCGGAGGGGATACGCAGTATTTT
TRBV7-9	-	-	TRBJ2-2	CASSLGSFGELFF	TGTGCCAGCAGCTTAGGTTCGTTCGGGGAGCTGTTTTTT
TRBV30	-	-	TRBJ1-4	CAWGTSATNEKLFF	TGTGCCTGGGGGACATCTGCAACTAATGAAAAACTGTTTTTT
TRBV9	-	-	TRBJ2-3	CASSGNTDTQYF	TGTGCCAGCAGCGGTAACACAGATACGCAGTATTTT
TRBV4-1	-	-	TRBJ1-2	CASSQVPLREAGYTF	TGCGCCAGCAGCCAAGTTCCCCTTCGAGAAGCGGGCTACACCTTC
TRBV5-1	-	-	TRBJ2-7	CASSFNRVDEQYF	TGCGCCAGCAGCTTCAACAGGGTCGACGAGCAGTACTTC
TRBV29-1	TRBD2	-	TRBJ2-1	CSAGEGEQFF	TGCAGCGCCGGGGAGGGTGAGCAGTTCTTC
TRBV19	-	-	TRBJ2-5	CASSTWEVARSQETQYF	TGTGCCAGTAGTACCTGGGAGGTGGCTCGTAGCCAAGAGACCCAGTACTTC
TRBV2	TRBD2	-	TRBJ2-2	CASRSGTNTGELFF	TGTGCCAGCAGGAGCGGGACGAACACCGGGGAGCTGTTTTTT
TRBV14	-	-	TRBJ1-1	CASSQGPGRYEAFF	TGTGCCAGCAGCCAAGGCCCAGGAAGATATGAAGCTTTCTTT
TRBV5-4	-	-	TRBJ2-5	CASSLYLGETGETQYF	TGTGCCAGCAGCTTGTATCTTGGGGAAACGGGGGAGACCCAGTACTTC
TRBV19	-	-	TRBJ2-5	CASSGTWGAGETQYF	TGTGCCAGTAGTGGGACGTGGGGCGCGGGAGAGACCCAGTACTTC
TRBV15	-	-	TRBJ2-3	CATSRDPSERTTDTQYF	TGTGCCACCAGCAGAGATCCGTCGGAGCGGACCACAGATACGCAGTATTTT
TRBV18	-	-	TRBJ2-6	CASSPDRYFSGANVLTF	TGTGCCAGCTCACCAGACCGATACTTCTCTGGGGCCAACGTCCTGACTTTC
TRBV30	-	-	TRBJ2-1	CAWSAAAGNEQFF	TGTGCCTGGAGTGCCGCCGCAGGGAATGAGCAGTTCTTC
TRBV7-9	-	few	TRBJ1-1	CASSLGPGRDTEAFF	TGTGCCAGCAGCTTAGGCCCGGGAAGGGACACTGAAGCTTTCTTT
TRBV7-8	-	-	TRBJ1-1	CASSLATGSAEAFF	TGTGCCAGCAGCTTAGCTACAGGGTCGGCTGAAGCTTTCTTT
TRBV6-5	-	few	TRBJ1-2	CASSYSTGGSNYGYTF	TGTGCCAGCAGTTACTCAACGGGGGGGAGTAACTATGGCTACACCTTC
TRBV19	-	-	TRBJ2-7	CASSISGPSYEQYF	TGTGCCAGTAGTATAAGCGGGCCCTCCTACGAGCAGTACTTC
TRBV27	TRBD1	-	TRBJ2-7	CASSLSWTGAREQYF	TGTGCCAGCAGTTTGTCTTGGACAGGGGCGAGGGAGCAGTACTTC
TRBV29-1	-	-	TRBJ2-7	CSATRISYEQYF	TGCAGTGCGACCAGAATCTCCTACGAGCAGTACTTC
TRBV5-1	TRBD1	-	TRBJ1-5	CASSLGGGSNQPQHF	TGCGCCAGCAGCTTGGGAGGGGGCAGCAATCAGCCCCAGCATTTT
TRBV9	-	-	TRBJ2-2	CASSVKQGNTGELFF	TGTGCCAGCAGCGTAAAGCAGGGGAACACCGGGGAGCTGTTTTTT
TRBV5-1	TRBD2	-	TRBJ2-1	CASSLSLWEREGSTEQFF	TGCGCCAGCAGCTTAAGTCTTTGGGAGCGGGAGGGATCCACTGAGCAGTTCTTC
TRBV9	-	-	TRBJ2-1	CASSVVVQGNEQFF	TGTGCCAGCAGCGTAGTTGTGCAGGGAAATGAGCAGTTCTTC
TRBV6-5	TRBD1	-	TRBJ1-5	CASSRNGQGYQPQHF	TGTGCCAGCAGCCGGAATGGACAGGGATATCAGCCCCAGCATTTT
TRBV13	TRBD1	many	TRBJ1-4	CASSQGQGNEKLFF	TGTGCCAGCAGCCAGGGACAGGGGAATGAAAAACTGTTTTTT
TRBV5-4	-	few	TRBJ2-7	CASSRGIRDYEQYF	TGTGCCAGCAGCCGAGGAATCAGGGACTACGAGCAGTACTTC
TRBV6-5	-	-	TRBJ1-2	CASSHNEGGGYTF	TGTGCCAGCAGCCACAATGAAGGCGGCGGCTACACCTTC
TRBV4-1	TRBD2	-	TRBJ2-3	CASSQVTGGAGGRDTQYF	TGCGCCAGCAGCCAAGTGACGGGGGGAGCGGGAGGCAGAGATACGCAGTATTTT
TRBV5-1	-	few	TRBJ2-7	CASSLAWYEQYF	TGCGCCAGCAGCTTGGCCTGGTACGAGCAGTACTTC
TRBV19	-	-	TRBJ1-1	CASTIGGRGPWAEAFF	TGTGCCAGTACCATAGGGGGGCGCGGACCGTGGGCTGAAGCTTTCTTT
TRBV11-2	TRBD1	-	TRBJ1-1	CASSEQGSTEAFF	TGTGCCAGCAGCGAACAGGGGTCCACTGAAGCTTTCTTT
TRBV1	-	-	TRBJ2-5	CTSSQSCRGETQYF	TGCACCAGCAGCCAATCTTGCAGGGGGGAGACCCAGTACTTC
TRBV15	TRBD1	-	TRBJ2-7	CATSRVYPGQGIHEQYF	TGTGCCACCAGCAGAGTCTATCCGGGACAGGGGATCCACGAGCAGTACTTC
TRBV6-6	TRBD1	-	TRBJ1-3	CASSYTPGTAGNTIYF	TGTGCCAGCAGTTACACCCCCGGGACAGCTGGAAACACCATATATTTT
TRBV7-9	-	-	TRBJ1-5	CASSLVRDQPQHF	TGTGCCAGCAGCTTAGTCCGAGATCAGCCCCAGCATTTT
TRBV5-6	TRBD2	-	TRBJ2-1	CASSLREPRGGEQFF	TGTGCCAGCAGCTTGCGGGAGCCCCGGGGGGGAGAGCAGTTCTTC
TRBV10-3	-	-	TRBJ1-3	CAISPSGNTIYF	TGTGCCATCAGTCCCTCTGGAAACACCATATATTTT
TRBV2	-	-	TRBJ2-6	CASSWTSYRYKRANVLTF	TGTGCCAGCAGTTGGACAAGTTACCGATACAAACGGGCCAACGTCCTGACTTTC
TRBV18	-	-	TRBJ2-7	CASSPRDEDGEQYF	TGTGCCAGCTCACCCCGGGACGAGGACGGCGAGCAGTACTTC
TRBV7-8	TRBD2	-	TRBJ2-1	CASSFPLAGRSYNEQFF	TGTGCCAGCAGCTTTCCACTAGCGGGCCGCTCCTACAATGAGCAGTTCTTC